This T cell receptor (beta chain) was found in a study of brain T cells in children with intractable seizures (dated by TCRdb to the early 2020s). Regarding the complete study: Resected brain tissue from 45 to 60 pediatric epilepsy surgery cases was first screened for immune gene transcripts using a NanoString immunology panel. Of the roughly 12 selected surgery cases, pre-surgery blood was also sequenced for eight, so four had brain tissue only. What the research found in general, with its limitations: Viral specificity was inferred only from CDR3 sequence similarity, and patients' HCMV serostatus was unknown. Because pre- and post-surgery blood were sequenced to different depths, clones absent from the pre-surgery sample may reflect undersampling.

V and J are trimmed by 3 bases and 6 bases, and the gene matches miss 4 bases of the junction. The CDR3 spans 13 residues, from the cysteine through the phenylalanine. Only CDR3 DNA remains: 39 bases, in frame from the first base. From a lookup of the germline V gene, CDR1 and CDR2 are MGHRA and YSYEKL. Comment on this clone: No cognate antigen has been identified for it. Base quality data are lacking; no much larger clone is found one base away.

TCR beta chain sequences were generated from genomic DNA using the immunoSEQ assay. In the source study's methods: CDR3 sequences that did not begin with the conserved framework cysteine at position 104 were removed by hand. To get clonality, the normalized Shannon's Diversity Index was subtracted from one, giving values from 0 (maximal diversity) to 1 (oligoclonal). To check whether a given CDR3 had different frequencies in two samples, for example brain versus blood, chi-squared comparison-of-proportions tests were used. Public clonotypes were found by searching immuneACCESS, and the VDJdb browser was used to assess similarity to known antiviral clonotypes. What TCRdb holds here is the immuneACCESS table cut down to in-frame rearrangements. Part of the clones is not present; checked against another copy, under half of the missing clones reflect an unresolved V gene, and the others are unexplained. V, J and clone size are taken as reported in that table, and D and trimming were inferred from the DNA itself. This sample comprises about 350,000 clones, about 94% of them detected only once. 5.5% to 6% of the sample rests with the top ten.

The sample's time point label, decoded: blood from clinic visit 5 months post-surgery; TSC patient then seizure free. The surgery cases with the highest brain T cell transcript signatures were chosen for TCR beta chain sequencing of brain tissue, and also of blood when blood was available. Before surgery, patients had received at least one anti-epileptic drug. The TCR-sequenced patients were children whose drug-resistant epilepsy was caused by tuberous sclerosis complex, focal cortical dysplasia, Rasmussen encephalitis or hemimegalencephaly. Bulk genomic DNA was isolated from unsorted brain tissue and whole blood using the Monarch genomic DNA purification kit.

The sequence is built from TRBV4-1 and TRBJ1-2; 7 bases in the middle match TRBD1. The material was peripheral blood, obtained roughly 5 months after surgery. The sequence derives from a boy in the first two years of life with tuberous sclerosis and intractable seizures. The nucleotide sequence reads TGCGCCAGCAGCCATGCAGGGGGAAATGGCTACACCTTC. Its translation reads: CASSHAGGNGYTF.